What follows describes a single T cell receptor beta chain. What it recognizes is unknown. The data belong to a study of T cell repertoires in cytomegalovirus infection. Germline assignment: CDR1 GTSNPN and CDR2 SVGIG (reference sequence). The CDR3 is made up of 14 amino acids. Trimming took 2 bases from V and 1 from J, leaving 12 bases between them. TCRdb re-analysed the reads in MiXCR, keeping a single row per CDR3 protein. The sample records some 71,000 distinct CDR3 sequences, about 30% being singletons. The TCR comes from a human donor in good health (CMV status not recorded). Some clones in this sample may be carry-over from other donors' samples. This chain links TRBV30 with TRBJ2-7; D might be TRBD1 or TRBD2, each matching 5 bases. The source material was CD8+ T cells from cultured PBMCs, sampled from culture after CMV antigen stimulation. CDR3 in amino acids: CAWSLMGDSYEQYF. CDR3 nucleotides: TGTGCCTGGAGTTTGATGGGGGATTCCTACGAGCAGTACTTC.